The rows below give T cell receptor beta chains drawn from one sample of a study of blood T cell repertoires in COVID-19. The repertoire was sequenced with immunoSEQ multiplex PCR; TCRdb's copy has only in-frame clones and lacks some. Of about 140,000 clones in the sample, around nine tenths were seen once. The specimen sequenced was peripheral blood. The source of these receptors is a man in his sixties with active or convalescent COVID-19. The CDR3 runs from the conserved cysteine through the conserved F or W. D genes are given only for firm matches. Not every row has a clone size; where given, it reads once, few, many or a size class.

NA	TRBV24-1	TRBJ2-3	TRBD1	TGTGCCACCAGTGCATCGTCGGACAGGGGAGGCACAGATACGCAGTATTTT	CATSASSDRGGTDTQYF
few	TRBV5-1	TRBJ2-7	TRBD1	TGCGCCAGCAGCCAAGTAAACGGACAGGGGCTAGAGGAGCAGTACTTC	CASSQVNGQGLEEQYF
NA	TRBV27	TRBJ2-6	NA	TGTGCCAGCAGTTTAAGCTCCAGGGTTGCCTCTGGGGCCAACGTCCTGACTTTC	CASSLSSRVASGANVLTF
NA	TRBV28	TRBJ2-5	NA	TGTGCCAGCAGCCTCGTCGCCGAGCGGCCGGGAGAGACCCAGTACTTC	CASSLVAERPGETQYF
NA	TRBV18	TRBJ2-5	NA	TGTGCCAGCTCGGCTTCGACTGGAGGCCTAGAGACCCAGTACTTC	CASSASTGGLETQYF
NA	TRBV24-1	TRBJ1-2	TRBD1	TGTGCCACCAGTGATGTGGACAGGCTAACCTTC	CATSDVDRLTF
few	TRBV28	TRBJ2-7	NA	TGTGCCAGCCAGGGGGGCCTCTACGAGCAGTACTTC	CASQGGLYEQYF
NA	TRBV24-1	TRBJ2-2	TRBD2	TGTGCCACCAGTGGCCCCGGACAGTCTACTAGCGGAGCTACCGGGGAGCTGTTTTTT	CATSGPGQSTSGATGELFF
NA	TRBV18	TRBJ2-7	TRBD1	TGTGCCAGCTCACCACGGAGTCGGGGACAGGGAGTCCCCCGCTACGAGCAGTACTTC	CASSPRSRGQGVPRYEQYF
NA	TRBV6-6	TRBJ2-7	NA	TGTGCCAGCAGTCCCCGGGGGAGTAGCTCCTACGAGCAGTACTTC	CASSPRGSSSYEQYF
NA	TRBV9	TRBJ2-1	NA	TGTGCCAGCAGCGTAGTAGGGGTGCCATCCTCCTACAATGAGCAGTTCTTC	CASSVVGVPSSYNEQFF
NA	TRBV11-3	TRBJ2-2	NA	TGTGCCAGCAGCTCGGTCCGTACGGTGGGGGAGCTGTTTTTT	CASSSVRTVGELFF
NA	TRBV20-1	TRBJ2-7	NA	TGCAGTGCTTTCCGTCCCTACGAGCAGTACTTC	CSAFRPYEQYF
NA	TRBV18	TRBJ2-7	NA	TGTGCCAGCTCACCACTGACGGGAAGCGATCGGTCCTACGAGCAGTACTTC	CASSPLTGSDRSYEQYF
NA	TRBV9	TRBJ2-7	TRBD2	TGTGCCAGCAGCCTAGGACTAGCGGGAGGATCCTACGAGCAGTACTTC	CASSLGLAGGSYEQYF
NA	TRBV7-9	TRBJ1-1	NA	TGTGCCAGCAGCTTAGTAGGGAGTGACACTGAAGCTTTCTTT	CASSLVGSDTEAFF
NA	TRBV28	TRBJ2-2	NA	TGTGCCAGCAGTTTATCTGCGACTACCCACACCGGGGAGCTGTTTTTT	CASSLSATTHTGELFF
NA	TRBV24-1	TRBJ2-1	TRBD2	TGTGCCACCAGTGATCCGACTAGCGGGACCAATGAGCAGTTCTTC	CATSDPTSGTNEQFF
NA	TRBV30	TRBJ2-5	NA	TGTGCCTGGAGCCTCCTGACAGGTTTCCAAGAGACCCAGTACTTC	CAWSLLTGFQETQYF
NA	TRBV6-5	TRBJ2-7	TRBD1	TGTGCCAGCAGTTATACAGGGGACGAGCAGTACTTC	CASSYTGDEQYF
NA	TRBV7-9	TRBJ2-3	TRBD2	TGTGCCAGCAGCTTACAGGGAGGGCTCCACACAGATACGCAGTATTTT	CASSLQGGLHTDTQYF
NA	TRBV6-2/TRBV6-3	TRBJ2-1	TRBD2	TGTGCCAGCAGTTACACCCTTTCGACTAGCGGGAGTTCCTACAATGAGCAGTTCTTC	CASSYTLSTSGSSYNEQFF
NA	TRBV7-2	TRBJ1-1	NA	TGTGCCAGCAGCGAAGCCTCGGGGAACACTGAAGCTTTCTTT	CASSEASGNTEAFF
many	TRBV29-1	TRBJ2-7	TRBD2	TGCAGCGTTGAGGTCGTCGGGACTAGCGGGAGGTACGAGCAGTACTTC	CSVEVVGTSGRYEQYF
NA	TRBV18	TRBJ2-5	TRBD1	TGTGCCAGCTCACCACCCACAGGGGGTTCAGGTGTCACCCAGTACTTC	CASSPPTGGSGVTQYF
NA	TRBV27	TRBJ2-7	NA	TGTGCCAGCAGTTTAAAGGACACGGGTTACGAGCAGTACTTC	CASSLKDTGYEQYF
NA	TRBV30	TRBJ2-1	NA	TGTGCCTGGAGCAGGGCTAGCGCACACTACAATGAGCAGTTCTTC	CAWSRASAHYNEQFF
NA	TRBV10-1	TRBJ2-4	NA	TGCGCCAGCAGTGAGTCAACAGTGGGCATTCAGTACTTC	CASSESTVGIQYF
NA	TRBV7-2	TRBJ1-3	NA	TGTGCCAGCAGCCGGGGGGGTGCTGGAAACACCATATATTTT	CASSRGGAGNTIYF
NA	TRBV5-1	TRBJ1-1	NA	TGCGCCAGCAGCGGGGCCAGGGTGAACACTGAAGCTTTCTTT	CASSGARVNTEAFF
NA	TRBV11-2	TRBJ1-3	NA	TGTGCCAGCAGCTCCTTCTCTGGAAACACCATATATTTT	CASSSFSGNTIYF
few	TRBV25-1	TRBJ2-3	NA	TGTGCCAGCAGAAAGCCAGGGGAGAGCACAGATACGCAGTATTTT	CASRKPGESTDTQYF
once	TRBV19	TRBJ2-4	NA	TGTGCCAGTAGTATAAGAAGAGGAAACATTCAGTACTTC	CASSIRRGNIQYF
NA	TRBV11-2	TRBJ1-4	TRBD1	TGTGCCAGCAGCTCGGCAGGGGGCGGTGTTAATGAAAAACTGTTTTTT	CASSSAGGGVNEKLFF
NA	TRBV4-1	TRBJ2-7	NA	TGCGCCAGCAGCCAAGCGGTGGGAGACCGCTACGAGCAGTACTTC	CASSQAVGDRYEQYF
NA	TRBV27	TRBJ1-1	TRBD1	TGTGCCAGCAGTTCACAGGGGAGGATAAACACTGAAGCTTTCTTT	CASSSQGRINTEAFF
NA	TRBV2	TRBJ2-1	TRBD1	TGTGCCAGCAGTGTAGGACAGGGCCCCAACAATGAGCAGTTCTTC	CASSVGQGPNNEQFF
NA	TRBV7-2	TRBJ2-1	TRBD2	TGTGCCAGCAGCTTAGGGAGGCACAGACTAGCGGCCAATGAGCAGTTCTTC	CASSLGRHRLAANEQFF
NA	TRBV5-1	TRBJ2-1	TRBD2	TGCGCCAGCAGCGAGTTAGCGGGAGGGCCACATGAGCAGTTCTTC	CASSELAGGPHEQFF
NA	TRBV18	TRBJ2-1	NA	TGTGCCAGCTCACCTCTCGCTAGCGTCTCCTACAATGAGCAGTTCTTC	CASSPLASVSYNEQFF
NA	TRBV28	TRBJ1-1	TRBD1	TGTGCCAGCAGTATCGACAGGGGGGACACTGAAGCTTTCTTT	CASSIDRGDTEAFF
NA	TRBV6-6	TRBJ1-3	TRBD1	TGTGCCAGCACCGAGGACAGGGGTGGAAACACCATATATTTT	CASTEDRGGNTIYF
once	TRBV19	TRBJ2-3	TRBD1	TGTGCCAGTAGTATCGGACAGGGCACAGATACGCAGTATTTT	CASSIGQGTDTQYF
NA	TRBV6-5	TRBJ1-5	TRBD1	TGTGCCAGCAGTCCCGGGACAGGGACCTATCAGCCCCAGCATTTT	CASSPGTGTYQPQHF
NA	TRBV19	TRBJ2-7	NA	TGTGCCAGTAGTAACATGGAGGGGTACGAGCAGTACTTC	CASSNMEGYEQYF
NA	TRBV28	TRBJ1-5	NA	TGTGCCAGCAGCATGGGGGGGGATGTTCAGCCCCAGCATTTT	CASSMGGDVQPQHF
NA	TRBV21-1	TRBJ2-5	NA	TGTGCCAGCAGCACCGGACAGGGGGCGAGGGAGACCCAGTACTTC	CASSTGQGARETQYF
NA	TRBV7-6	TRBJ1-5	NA	TGTGCCAGCAGCTTAGGACCGGCAGGGCAGCCCCAGCATTTT	CASSLGPAGQPQHF
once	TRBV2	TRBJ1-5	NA	TGTGCCAGCACCAGGGTGGGGAATCAGCCCCAGCATTTT	CASTRVGNQPQHF
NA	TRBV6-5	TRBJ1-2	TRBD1	TGTGCCAGCAGTTACTCCGGACAGGGTTATGGCTACACCTTC	CASSYSGQGYGYTF
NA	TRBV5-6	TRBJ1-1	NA	TGTGCCAGCAGCCACAGGCCCGGAACGACTGAAGCTTTCTTT	CASSHRPGTTEAFF
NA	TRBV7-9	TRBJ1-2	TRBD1	TGTGCCAGCAGCCGTCTGGCAGGGGGTCGAGGCTACACCTTC	CASSRLAGGRGYTF
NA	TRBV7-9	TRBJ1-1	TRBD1	TGTGCCAGCCTACGGAGGACAGGGGACACTGAAGCTTTCTTT	CASLRRTGDTEAFF